The 24 T cell receptor beta chains below all came from one sample that was sequenced in a study of T cells after yellow fever vaccination. TCRdb itself ran the 5' RACE reads through MiXCR, one entry per CDR3 protein. The sample lists some 150,000 distinct CDR3 sequences, approximately 10% occurring once. The input for sequencing was CD8+ T cells sorted from PBMCs, taken 45 days after the yellow fever booster vaccination. These TCRs come from a man between 18 and 29 years old who received the YFV17D yellow fever vaccine.

The chain is built from TRBV5-1 and TRBJ2-7; D call uncertain. Germline V gene lookup returns CDR1 SGHRS and CDR2 YFSETQ. Trimming took 4 bases from V and 4 from J, leaving 12 bases between them. This CDR3 region has 13 residues. The CDR3 DNA follows: TGCGCCAGCAGCCCAACCGGGCGTTACGAGCAGTACTTC. It codes for CASSPTGRYEQYF.

This clonotype was observed at least ten times. The chain has TRBV3-1 and TRBJ2-3; 15 positions match TRBD2. Trimming took 4 bases from V and 4 from J; bases not matched to a gene: 0. The CDR3 covers 15 residues. The germline gives CDR1 LGHDT, CDR2 YNNKEL (reference sequence). The CDR3 nucleotides read TGTGCCAGCAGCCGGACTAGCGGGGGGGCAGATACGCAGTATTTT. Protein sequence: CASSRTSGGADTQYF.

This clonotype has just a few counts. V and J are TRBV4-1 and TRBJ1-1; D is possibly TRBD1 (5 bases). Germline-derived CDR1 and CDR2 are MGHRA and YSYEKL. The CDR3 sequence is 13 residues long. Trimming took off 0 bases at V and 5 bases at J, with 7 bases between the two ends. CDR3 bases: TGCGCCAGCAGCCAAGAACGGGGGACTGAAGCTTTCTTT. It is translated as CASSQERGTEAFF.

In this sample, this clonotype turned up a few times. The J gene is TRBJ1-5, the V gene TRBV4-1; tentatively, D is TRBD1 (5 bases). Germline CDR1 is MGHRA and CDR2 is YSYEKL. There are 15 residues in the CDR3. V gave up 4 bases and J gave up 5 bases, with 15 bases separating them. CDR3 in DNA: TGCGCCAGCAGCCGCTTAAATGGGGCGGATCAGCCCCAGCATTTT. It yields the protein CASSRLNGADQPQHF.

This clonotype has only a few counts. The chain couples TRBV6-5 to TRBJ1-2; 8 bases match TRBD1. The germline V gene has CDR1 MNHEY and CDR2 SVGAGI. V dropped 2 bases and J dropped 7; count of bases not matched to a gene: 9. This CDR3 is built from 15 residues. The CDR3 DNA sequence: TGTGCCAGCAGTTACCCCCTGGCAGGGGGCCGTGGCTACACCTTC. Amino acids: CASSYPLAGGRGYTF.

The gene calls are TRBV27 and TRBJ2-7; D remains ambiguous. The CDR3 runs 15 residues. CDR1 is MNHEY and CDR2 is SMNVEV in the germline V gene (reference sequence). V lost 0 bases and J 4 bases, leaving 13 bases between the germline ends. The CDR3 DNA reads as TGTGCCAGCAGTTTATCGACGCCCGTAGTTTACGAGCAGTACGTC. Residues: CASSLSTPVVYEQYV.

This clonotype turned up a few times. V usage is TRBV20-1 and J usage is TRBJ1-5; D possibly corresponds to TRBD1 (5 bases). The CDR3 is made up of 11 amino acids. CDR1 and CDR2 from the germline V gene are DFQATT and SNEGSKA (reference sequence). V was pared by 6 bases and J by 6 bases, with 9 bases between. The CDR3 nucleotides are TGCAGTGCCAGGGTCCCTCAGCCCCAGCATTTT. It encodes CSARVPQPQHF.

The V gene is TRBV7-9, the J gene TRBJ2-5; D perhaps matches TRBD1 (6 bases). Germline lookup yields CDR1 SEHNR and CDR2 FQNEAQ (reference sequence). The CDR3 extends over 14 amino acids. V lost 5 bases, J lost 5 bases, and 15 bases lay in between. Here the CDR3 reads CASSPTGEGETQYF. CDR3 sequence (DNA): TGTGCCAGCAGCCCGACAGGCGAGGGGGAGACCCAGTACTTC.

In its sample, this clonotype was seen a few times. V gene TRBV27 combines with J gene TRBJ2-3; TRBD1 matches 8 bases. The CDR3 extends over 17 amino acids. The trim removed 7 bases at V and 4 bases at J, leaving 16 bases unmatched. CDR1 and CDR2 from the germline V gene are MNHEY and SMNVEV (reference sequence). Here the CDR3 DNA reads TGTGCCAGCATCTCTCTATCGAGCAGGGGGCGGGCAGATACGCAGTATTTT. Protein product: CASISLSSRGRADTQYF.

This clonotype was seen ten or more times. V gene TRBV10-3 combines with J gene TRBJ2-6, with 8 bases aligning to TRBD1. The CDR3 sequence is 16 residues long. The V segment lost 4 bases and the J segment 2 bases; nucleotides outside the gene matches: 4. Germline V gene sequence: CDR1 ENHRY, CDR2 SYGVKD. Written as DNA, the CDR3 is TGTGCCATCAGTGGAACAGGGGGACCTGGGGCCAACGTCCTGACTTTC. Translation: CAISGTGGPGANVLTF.

A few counts support this clonotype. V gene TRBV20-1 combines with J gene TRBJ2-3, with D uncertain. The V gene lost 0 bases and the J gene lost 2 bases, with 12 bases spanning the gap. The CDR3 runs 15 residues. Germline CDR1 DFQATT, CDR2 SNEGSKA (reference sequence). The chain's CDR3 is CSARDLTASTDTQYF. The CDR3 region has the DNA TGCAGTGCTAGAGATTTGACCGCCTCCACAGATACGCAGTATTTT.

This clonotype has more than one count but fewer than ten. The rearrangement uses TRBV7-9 and TRBJ1-4; D is ambiguous. Germline CDR1 is SEHNR and CDR2 is FQNEAQ (reference sequence). The CDR3 spans 17 residues. Trimming stripped 2 bases from V and 2 bases from J, with 15 bases between. CDR3 DNA sequence: TGTGCCAGCAGCTTATTTAGGTTCGGTGGGACTAATGAAAAACTGTTTTTT. This codes for CASSLFRFGGTNEKLFF.

This clonotype was detected a few times. The rearrangement links TRBV20-1 to TRBJ2-7; tentative D call: TRBD2 (6 bases). CDR1 is DFQATT and CDR2 is SNEGSKA in the germline V gene (reference sequence). This CDR3 region has 16 residues. V lost 3 bases to trimming and J lost 2 bases, with 20 bases between them. CDR3 loop: CSASPPGGRGTYEQYV. CDR3 DNA: TGCAGTGCTAGCCCCCCCGGAGGGAGAGGGACCTACGAGCAGTACGTC.

This clonotype was counted many times. The chain links TRBV6-2 or TRBV6-3 to TRBJ1-2; tentative D call: TRBD1 (6 bases). Germline CDR1 reads MNHEY; CDR2 reads SVGEGT. Trimming removed 8 bases at V and 0 bases at J, with 16 bases between. The CDR3 has 15 amino acids. The CDR3 DNA sequence: TGTGCCAGCCGCCGCGGGACAAAAACTAACTATGGCTACACCTTC. It yields the protein CASRRGTKTNYGYTF.

V and J are TRBV4-3 and TRBJ2-1, with no clear D. The CDR3 is made up of 14 amino acids. With 1 base removed from V and 5 bases from J, the gap between germline ends came to 9 bases. Germline V gene data show CDR1 as LGHNA and CDR2 as YSLEER. The CDR3 sequence: CASSQVHSNNEQFF. For the CDR3, the DNA is TGCGCCAGCAGCCAAGTTCATAGCAACAATGAGCAGTTCTTC.

This clonotype was recorded many times. The chain links TRBV12-3 or TRBV12-4 to TRBJ2-1; D is uncertain. This CDR3 spans 13 amino acids. V gave up 2 bases and J gave up 6 bases, with 8 bases separating them. In nucleotides, the CDR3 is TGTGCCAGCAGTTTAAGACCCAGCAATGAGCAGTTCTTC. Translating it yields CASSLRPSNEQFF.

This clonotype was counted a few times. The rearrangement links TRBV7-2 to TRBJ1-6; possible D gene TRBD1, 6 bases. Trimming removed 1 base from V and 10 bases from J, with 14 bases in between. The germline CDR1 and CDR2 sequences are SGHTA and FQGNSA. The CDR3 runs 15 residues. Here the CDR3 reads CASSLVRGVGSPLHF. The CDR3 DNA is TGTGCCAGCAGCTTAGTCAGGGGCGTAGGATCACCCCTCCACTTT.

The chain is built from TRBV14 and TRBJ2-1; 8 positions match TRBD1. CDR1 is SGHDN and CDR2 is FVKESK in the germline V gene. Germline trimming cut 1 base from V and 3 bases from J; bases unmatched to any gene: 2. The CDR3 length is 15 residues. CDR3: CASSQGTGLYNEQFF. The CDR3 coding sequence is TGTGCCAGCAGCCAAGGGACAGGGCTCTACAATGAGCAGTTCTTC.

The CDR3 bases are TGTGCCAGCAGTTTCTCTGGGGGGACCCAGATGAACACTGAAGCTTTCTTT. Its translation is CASSFSGGTQMNTEAFF. V and J are TRBV12-3 or TRBV12-4 and TRBJ1-1, with D possibly being TRBD1 (5 bases). The V end was cut by 3 bases, the J end by 0 bases, with 17 bases between. The CDR3 sequence is 17 residues long.

This clonotype has only a few counts. V is TRBV5-1 and J is TRBJ1-5; no clear D. V lost 7 bases, J lost 5 bases, and 7 bases lay in between. This CDR3 has 11 residues. Germline CDR1 reads SGHRS; CDR2 reads YFSETQ. The CDR3 protein is CASEGDQPQHF. The CDR3 bases are TGCGCCAGCGAGGGCGATCAGCCCCAGCATTTT.

The sample holds a few counts of this clonotype. The CDR3: CASSLNRDYEQYV. The CDR3 DNA reads as TGTGCCAGCAGCTTAAACCGGGATTACGAGCAGTACGTC. The V and J genes are TRBV7-9 and TRBJ2-7, with a weak D call TRBD2 (5 bases). V was cut by 2 bases and J by 4 bases, with 9 bases left in between. Germline loops: CDR1 SEHNR, CDR2 FQNEAQ (reference sequence). The CDR3 has 13 residues.

This clonotype came up a few times. The V call is TRBV5-6, the J call TRBJ2-3; 8 bases agree with TRBD2. Trimming at V came to 4 bases and at J to 5 bases, leaving 9 bases not matched to a gene. CDR3 length: 15 residues. Germline lookup yields CDR1 SGHDT and CDR2 YYEEEE. The CDR3 loop is CASSGPGGAGDTQYF. The DNA of the CDR3 is TGTGCCAGCAGCGGCCCCGGGGGGGCCGGAGATACGCAGTATTTT.

This clonotype was counted between two and nine times. The chain links TRBV4-2 to TRBJ2-1; 8 bases are a match to TRBD2. J gave up 4 bases and V 5 bases, and 4 bases lay outside the gene matches. CDR1 is LGHNA and CDR2 is YNFKEQ in the germline V gene. CDR3 length: 14 residues. The CDR3 bases are TGTGCCAGCAGCGGCGGGGGGCCTTACAATGAGCAGTTCTTC. Its protein product is CASSGGGPYNEQFF.

In its sample, this clonotype was seen a few times. V gene TRBV3-1 combines with J gene TRBJ1-6; 9 bases fit TRBD1. The CDR3 contains 16 residues. V gave up 3 bases and J gave up 10 bases; unmatched junction bases: 10. Looked up from germline, CDR1 is LGHDT and CDR2 is YNNKEL (reference sequence). The DNA of the CDR3 is TGTGCCAGCAGCCATTTGGGGACAGGGCTATCCTCACCCCTCCACTTT. It is translated as CASSHLGTGLSSPLHF.